This T cell receptor beta chain is drawn from a study of T cells after yellow fever vaccination (dated by TCRdb to between 2018 and 2020). About the investigation overall: Libraries from fractions with low cell numbers were prepared with the SMART-Seq v4 Ultra Low Input RNA kit. Two healthy male donors, one aged 18 to 29 and one aged 30 to 40 years, were included in the cohort. Bulk PBMC replicates and cell subsets were isolated from blood drawn at multiple timepoints before and after both primary and secondary immunization. Bulk TCR alpha and beta repertoires were sequenced longitudinally to track T-cell clones before and after primary and booster YFV17D yellow fever vaccination.

Taken with the paper, the label for treatment or condition translates to: live attenuated yellow fever vaccine strain. PBMCs were isolated from peripheral blood using a standard Ficoll-Paque protocol. Dynabeads CD4 and CD8 positive selection kits were used to isolate CD4 and CD8 T-cell fractions. TriZol was used to extract RNA from bulk PBMCs, from CD4 and CD8 fractions, and from dextramer-positive and dextramer-negative fractions. The sequencing machine was an Illumina NovaSeq 6000. Synthesis of TCR cDNA relied on 5'RACE template switching, a step that introduced a universal primer site along with unique molecular identifiers. Priming of cDNA synthesis was performed from both the TCR alpha and TCR beta constant segments. Library amplification involved two PCR steps, and the second step added sample barcodes and sequencing adapters. Libraries were sequenced on Illumina HiSeq 2500 (2x100 bp) or NovaSeq (2x150 bp). As for the original processing: MIGEC was used to demultiplex reads and collapse the reads into UMI consensus sequences, and MiXCR was used for V(D)J alignment. Clonotypes responding to the vaccine were identified with edgeR on replicate PBMC samples, with the criteria of FDR below 0.01 and a log2 fold change above 5 up to day 15. Bulk clonotypes were assigned CD4 or CD8 identity according to which sequenced CD4 or CD8 repertoire held them at higher abundance. The public reads were reanalyzed by TCRdb: fastp trimming at Q25, MiXCR alignment, in-frame beta chains only. Merged by CDR3 protein, the rows form single entries marked with the most common genes and DNA. V and J calls and clone size were set by TCRdb, not the authors. For this sample there are approximately 120,000 distinct CDR3 sequences; roughly 8.2% appear just once. The ten largest account for less than 40% of the sample.

The junction shows trimming of 3 bases on V and 7 bases on J, plus 10 bases between the germline ends. From a lookup of the germline V gene, CDR1 and CDR2 are MDHEN and SYDVKM. The CDR3 goes from the cysteine to the phenylalanine over 13 residues. The retained sequence is limited to the CDR3, 39 bases, with the frame set at the first base. This clonotype showed up just a few times. Its antigen specificity is not known. The input lacks base qualities; no much larger clone sits a single base away. Broad study findings and their caveats: After the booster, most of the clones that had expanded following primary vaccination were detected again (around 95% of CD4 and around 87% of CD8), which suggests that memory was broadly maintained. A small share of clonotypes occurred in both CD4 and CD8 compartments, likely arising from convergent recombination. The secondary T-cell response was found to be weaker but faster than the primary response, with a peak reached on day 5 rather than on day 15. Only two donors were included in the study, so the extent to which the findings can be generalized is limited. Because abundant contaminating clonotypes from the bulk population could be contained in FACS-sorted repertoires, computational filtering was required.

Sequences were derived from CD8+ T cells sorted from PBMCs, sampled on the day of the yellow fever booster vaccination. This clonotype originated in a man aged 18 to 29 who received the YFV17D yellow fever vaccine. The sequence is built from TRBV28 and TRBJ1-5; the D segment could be TRBD1, given 6 matching bases. At the DNA level, the sequence is TGTGCCAGCAGTTTTAAGGGGGGCCAGCCCCAGCATTTT. It specifies CASSFKGGQPQHF.